This TCR beta chain derives from a study of radiation and T cells in renal cell carcinoma (dated by TCRdb to 2019 to 2021). Background on the whole study: In total, 50 or so samples underwent TCR beta sequencing: 25 or so tumors plus 27 peripheral blood samples. Across all 50 or so samples, 4 million or so unique CDR3 nucleotide sequences encoding 2,658,974 unique CDR3 amino acid sequences were identified. The final blood draw took place at 4 weeks after radiation, the same time as nephrectomy. Points the paper makes about the study in general: No pretreatment tumor biopsies were available, so the baseline intratumoral presence of clonotypes could not be determined. With a single-armed trial design, the study had no way to address how radiation dose or scheduling affects the TCR repertoire. An increase in top tumor clonotypes in blood was observed from baseline to 2 weeks post-radiation, followed by contraction by 4 weeks, which was taken to suggest transient expansion of tumor-resident clones. Tracking of blood repertoire dynamics stopped at less than five weeks after treatment, with no follow-up past that point.

Measured from the cysteine to the phenylalanine, the CDR3 is 12 residues long. Kept here is only the CDR3 DNA, which spans 36 bases and is read in frame from base 1. As encoded in the germline V gene, CDR1 is ENHRY while CDR2 is SYGVKD. Unmatched junction bases come to 6, with V trimmed by 11 bases and J by 6 bases. TCR beta libraries were generated from genomic DNA with the immunoSEQ kit, following the manufacturer's recommendations. For library preparation, a first multiplex PCR was performed with proprietary primers, followed by a second PCR in which unique barcodes were added, and bead cleanups were performed after each round. A positive control reaction and a negative control reaction, both provided in the kit, were run with every batch of samples. The final libraries were assessed on an Agilent 4200 TapeStation D1000 ScreenTape, pooled by volume, and quantified by qPCR. An Illumina NextSeq500 fitted with a MidOutput 150-cycle cartridge performed the sequencing, running 156 Read1 cycles and 15 Index1 cycles with the kit's custom primers. The pooled library was loaded at 0.95 to 1 pM with about 20% PhiX control spiked in. The paper's processing steps were these. Vendor-processed data were analyzed in R, with a clonotype defined as all T cells sharing the same CDR3 nucleotide sequence. For clone abundance analyses, frequencies were normalized to the 10,000 most abundant clones per sample. Public T cell clones, which averaged fewer than five per sample, were removed prior to analysis. Tumor-enriched and baseline blood-enriched clonotypes were defined by at least a 32-fold difference in abundance between compartments. A beta-binomial differential abundance model was used to identify clonotypes that expanded or contracted between blood time points. Similarity between tumor and blood repertoires was quantified using the Baroni-Urbani and Buser coefficient, and groups were compared with two-tailed Wilcoxon tests in R. TCRdb stores this immuneACCESS table with in-frame sequences only. Part of the clones is absent; in the studies checked, under half of the shortfall reflects unresolved V genes, and no reason is known for the rest. The D gene and trimming were derived from the DNA, and the V and J assignments and clone size from that table. The sample table holds approximately 85,000 clones, of which roughly nine tenths were seen once. 6% of the sample lies in the top ten.

The time point label here, explained by the study, means: blood 4 weeks post-SBRT, at nephrectomy. The sample's treatment or condition label, decoded: 15 Gy SBRT to primary tumor, nephrectomy 4 weeks later. Samples were obtained from a clinical trial, in which 15 Gy stereotactic body radiation therapy was delivered to primary renal cell carcinomas and nephrectomy was performed 4 weeks later. To track tumor-enriched clonotypes, serial peripheral blood was sampled from radiation-treated patients at baseline and at 2 weeks and 4 weeks after SBRT. All patients had renal cell carcinoma with clear cell pathology. Genomic DNA for TCR sequencing was prepared using the QIAamp DNA Blood Mini Kit (Qiagen). Only samples passing all quality control checks were included in the analyses. Regarding this clone: Its antigen is currently not known. Base-call qualities are not available, and no considerably larger clone is one nucleotide away.

Sequencing used blood, obtained from a patient whose treatment included radiotherapy and nephrectomy. The chain uses TRBV10-3 and TRBJ2-1; TRBD1 matches 8 bases in the middle. This clonotype was sampled from a woman in her 70s with renal cell carcinoma. The nucleotide sequence reads TGTGCCGCCTATGACAGGGGCAATGAGCAGTTCTTC. This translates into CAAYDRGNEQFF.